The text below deals with one T cell receptor (beta chain). Methods used by the authors: Amplification from reference gene primers served as the basis for estimated nucleated cell counts. Method: immunoSEQ multiplex PCR; TCRdb's copy keeps in-frame clones and lacks some. The V and J calls and the clone size are those of that table, but D and trimming were determined from the DNA. The data hold some 300,000 clones, with 90% observed a single time. Exposed study participants had met a COVID-19 case within 2 weeks before entry. This sample is part of a study of blood T cell repertoires in COVID-19. About the study: PBMCs, B-cell-depleted T cells, or T cells provided the cDNA or gDNA that made up the material.

CDR1 is LGHNA, CDR2 YNFKEQ, per germline. V lost 2 bases to trimming and J lost 1 base, with 16 bases between them. The CDR3 contains 17 residues. The chain couples TRBV4-2 to TRBJ2-3, with a tentative D call TRBD2 (6 bases). Material for sequencing was PBMCs or T cells enriched from blood (not recorded which). This TCR derives from a woman aged 30 to 39 who had been exposed to COVID-19. The CDR3 is CASSQKVADYGTDTQYF. The CDR3 nucleotides are TGTGCCAGCAGCCAAAAGGTTGCGGACTATGGCACAGATACGCAGTATTTT.